These 5 T cell receptor beta chains originate from one sample sequenced in a study of metastatic and nonmetastatic thyroid tumors. Among the patients, none had received any treatment before thyroid surgery. TCRdb called clones again from the PCR reads with MiXCR. The profile shows about 7,400 clones, under 3.5% of them singletons. The specimen was tumor tissue. These receptors all come from a female donor with papillary thyroid cancer or a benign thyroid nodule (not recorded which). Some clones in this sample may be carry-over from other donors' samples.

This clone was seen repeatedly, ten times or more. The chain's CDR3 is CASSAGTHTGELFF. The CDR3 nucleotides are TGTGCCAGCAGCGCCGGGACACACACCGGGGAGCTGTTTTTT. The chain has TRBV5-5 and TRBJ2-2; TRBD1 is a possible D gene (6 bases). The V gene lost 4 bases and the J gene lost 3 bases, with 10 bases spanning the gap. CDR1 is SGHKS and CDR2 is YYEKEE in the germline V gene (reference sequence). The CDR3 runs 14 residues.

At least ten counts were recorded for this clone. The chain joins TRBV20-1 to TRBJ2-7, with 9 nucleotides matching TRBD1. CDR1 and CDR2 from the germline V gene are DFQATT and SNEGSKA (reference sequence). The V and J ends lost 7 bases and 5 bases, in that order; junction bases with no gene match: 6. The CDR3 is 12 amino acids. The CDR3 nucleotides read TGCAGTGACCCGGGACAGGGCAACGAGCAGTACTTC. It codes for CSDPGQGNEQYF.

Worth noting for this clone: A much larger clone differs from this one at a single base, so this may be a read error. No conserved phenylalanine or tryptophan ends this CDR3, so it is likely a read error. V usage is TRBV5-4 and J usage is TRBJ2-7; the D is unclear. The CDR3 is 12 amino acids. V lost 0 bases and J lost 7, with 8 bases in between. Germline V gene sequence: CDR1 SGHNT, CDR2 YYREEE (reference sequence). This CDR3 is CASSLDLGEQYL. For the CDR3, the DNA is TGTGCCAGCAGCTTGGACCTGGGGGAGCAGTACCTC.

This clone rates as medium-sized. The chain couples TRBV6-2 or TRBV6-3 to TRBJ2-5, with unresolved D. Looked up from germline, CDR1 is MNHEY and CDR2 is SVGEGT. Trimming took 1 base from V and 2 from J, leaving 8 bases between them. CDR3 length equals 14 residues. The CDR3 coding sequence is TGTGCCAGCAGTTACTTTTCCCGACAAGAGACCCAGTACTTC. Amino acid sequence: CASSYFSRQETQYF.

Judged by abundance, this clone is medium-sized (0.01 to 0.1%). The V call is TRBV5-1, the J call TRBJ2-3; D call uncertain. The CDR3 consists of 13 residues. V was pared by 5 bases and J by 5 bases, with 12 bases between. Germline lookup yields CDR1 SGHRS and CDR2 YFSETQ. The DNA for the CDR3 is TGCGCCAGCAGAGGACCCGCGTTAGATACGCAGTATTTT. It codes for CASRGPALDTQYF. Supplemented by reference TRBV5-1 and TRBJ2-3, the full variable domain reads KAGVTQTPRYLIKTRGQQVTLSCSPISGHRSVSWYQQTPGQGLQFLFEYFSETQRNKGNFPGRFSGRQFSNSRSEMNVSTLELGDSALYLCASRGPALDTQYFGPGTRLTVL.